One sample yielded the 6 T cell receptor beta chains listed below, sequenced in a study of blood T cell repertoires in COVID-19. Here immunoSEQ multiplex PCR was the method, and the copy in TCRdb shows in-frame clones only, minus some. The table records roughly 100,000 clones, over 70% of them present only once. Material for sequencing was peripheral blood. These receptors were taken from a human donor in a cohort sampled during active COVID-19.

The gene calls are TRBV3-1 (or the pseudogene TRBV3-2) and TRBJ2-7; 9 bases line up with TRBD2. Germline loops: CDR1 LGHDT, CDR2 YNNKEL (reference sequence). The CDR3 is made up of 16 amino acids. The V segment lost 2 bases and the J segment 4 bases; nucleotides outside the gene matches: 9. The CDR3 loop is CASSQLLTSGPYEQYF. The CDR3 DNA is TGTGCCAGCAGCCAACTCCTTACTAGCGGGCCTTACGAGCAGTACTTC.

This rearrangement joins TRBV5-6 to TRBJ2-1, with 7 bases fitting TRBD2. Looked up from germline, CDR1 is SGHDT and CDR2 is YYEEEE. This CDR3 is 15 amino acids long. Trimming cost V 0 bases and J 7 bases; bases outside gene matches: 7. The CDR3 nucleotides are TGTGCCAGCAGCTTGGTCACCGCGGGAGCGAATGAGCAGTTCTTC. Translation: CASSLVTAGANEQFF.

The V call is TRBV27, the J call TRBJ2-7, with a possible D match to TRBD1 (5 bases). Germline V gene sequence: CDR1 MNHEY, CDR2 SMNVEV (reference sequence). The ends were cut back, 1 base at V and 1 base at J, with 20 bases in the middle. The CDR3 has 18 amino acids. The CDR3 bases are TGTGCCAGCAGTTTATTAACTCCACTCCTCCCAGGGTCCTACGAGCAGTACTTC. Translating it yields CASSLLTPLLPGSYEQYF.

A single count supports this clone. CDR3 residues: CASSPMARDNQAGTF. In nucleotides, the CDR3 is TGTGCCAGCAGCCCTATGGCGAGGGACAACCAAGCTGGGACCTTC. The V call is TRBV9, the J call TRBJ1-2; tentatively, D is TRBD1 (6 bases). With 4 bases removed from V and 14 bases from J, the gap between germline ends came to 27 bases. The CDR3 runs to 15 residues. The germline CDR1 and CDR2 sequences are SGDLS and YYNGEE.

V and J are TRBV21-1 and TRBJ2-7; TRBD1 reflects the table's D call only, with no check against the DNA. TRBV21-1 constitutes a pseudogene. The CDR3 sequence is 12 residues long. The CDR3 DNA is TGTGCCAGCAGCATCAGGGGGCCGGAGCAGTACTTC. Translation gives CASSIRGPEQYF.

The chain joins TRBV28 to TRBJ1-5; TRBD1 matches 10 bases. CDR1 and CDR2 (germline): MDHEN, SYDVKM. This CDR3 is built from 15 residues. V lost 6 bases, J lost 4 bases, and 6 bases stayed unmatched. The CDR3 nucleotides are TGTGCCAGCAGACGACAGGGGGCGAGGAATCAGCCCCAGCATTTT. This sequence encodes CASRRQGARNQPQHF.